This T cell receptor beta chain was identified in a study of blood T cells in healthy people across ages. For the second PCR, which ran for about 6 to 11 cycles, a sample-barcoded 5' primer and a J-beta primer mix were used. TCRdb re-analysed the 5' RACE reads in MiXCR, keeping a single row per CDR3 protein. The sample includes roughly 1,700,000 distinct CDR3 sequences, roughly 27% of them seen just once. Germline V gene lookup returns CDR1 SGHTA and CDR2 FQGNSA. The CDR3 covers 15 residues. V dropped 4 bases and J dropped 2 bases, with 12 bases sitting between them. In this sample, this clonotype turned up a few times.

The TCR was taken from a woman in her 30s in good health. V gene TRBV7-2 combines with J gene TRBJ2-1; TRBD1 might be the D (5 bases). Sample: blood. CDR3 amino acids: CASSSRVTTYNEQFF. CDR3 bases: TGTGCCAGCAGCTCCAGGGTCACAACCTACAATGAGCAGTTCTTC.